A single TCR beta chain is shown here with its context. The entry originates in a study of blood T cell repertoires in COVID-19. The wider study: Some COVID-19 samples were acute and others convalescent; all came from the United States, Italy and Spain. T cells, B-cell-depleted T cells, or PBMCs supplied cDNA or gDNA.

Original handling: By means of reference gene primer amplification, nucleated cell counts were estimated. TCRdb keeps only in-frame clones here, not all; method: immunoSEQ multiplex PCR. V and J calls and clone size are as listed in that table; D and trimming were resolved from the DNA. Among about 96,000 clones listed, around 85% were seen once. The CDR3 consists of 14 residues. The germline V gene encodes CDR1 SNHLY and CDR2 FYNNEI. Trimming removed 4 bases at V and 7 bases at J, with 14 bases between. The V call is TRBV2, the J call TRBJ2-1; the D gene is possibly TRBD2 (7 bases). Sequencing input: peripheral blood. This TCR was sampled from a woman in her fifties or sixties with acute or convalescent COVID-19. CDR3 residues: CASSVEGGPNEQFF. As DNA, the CDR3 is TGTGCCAGCAGTGTAGAGGGGGGGCCTAATGAGCAGTTCTTC.